The 12 T cell receptor beta chains reported below all come from one sample, sequenced in a study of T cell changes during pregnancy in multiple sclerosis. Sequenced by immunoSEQ multiplex PCR; TCRdb stores in-frame clones only, minus some. The sample shows around 100,000 clones, around 94% of them seen only once. Sequences were derived from peripheral blood, sampled after pregnancy. The receptors derive from a female donor with multiple sclerosis, enrolled in a pregnancy study.

V and J are TRBV6-5 and TRBJ1-2, with 9 bases that match TRBD1. This CDR3 spans 13 amino acids. CDR1 is MNHEY, CDR2 SVGAGI, per germline. J gave up 8 bases and V 6 bases, and 7 bases lay outside the gene matches. This CDR3 reads CASRRGQGDGYTF. Written as DNA, the CDR3 is TGTGCCAGCAGGCGGGGACAGGGCGACGGCTACACCTTC.

The J gene is TRBJ1-4, the V gene TRBV28; D is ambiguous. The ends were cut back, 4 bases at V and 4 bases at J, with 13 bases in the middle. CDR3 length: 15 residues. CDR1 and CDR2 from the germline V gene are MDHEN and SYDVKM. CDR3 DNA sequence: TGTGCCAGCAGTTCCTTTATAACAGATAATGAAAAACTGTTTTTT. Translation: CASSSFITDNEKLFF.

The rearrangement joins TRBV19 to TRBJ1-3; D perhaps matches TRBD1 (6 bases). Trimming took 10 bases from V and 0 from J, leaving 19 bases between them. The CDR3 extends over 16 amino acids. Germline CDR1 and CDR2: LNHDA and SQIVND (reference sequence). CDR3: CATRGQFRSSGNTIYF. CDR3 bases: TGTGCCACCCGAGGACAGTTTCGGAGCTCTGGAAACACCATATATTTT.

The rearrangement joins TRBV4-2 to TRBJ2-3; 7 positions match TRBD1. The CDR3 sequence is 17 residues long. Losses at the gene ends were 3 bases for V and 4 bases for J; bases not matched to a gene: 13. Per the germline V gene, CDR1 is LGHNA and CDR2 is YNFKEQ. The CDR3 sequence is CASSQVWDIGGPDTQYF. Here the CDR3 DNA reads TGTGCCAGCAGCCAGGTGTGGGACATAGGGGGCCCAGATACGCAGTATTTT.

This clone has just one count. The chain carries TRBV19 and TRBJ1-2; unclear D gene. This CDR3 region has 14 residues. Trimming shortened V by 1 base and J by 6 bases, and 12 bases separated the two germline ends. Germline V gene lookup returns CDR1 LNHDA and CDR2 SQIVND (reference sequence). The CDR3: CASSIVGWRNGYTF. In DNA, the CDR3 is TGTGCCAGTAGTATAGTCGGGTGGAGGAATGGCTACACCTTC.

The chain links TRBV27 to TRBJ2-7; possibly TRBD2 for D (5 bases). The length of the CDR3 is 14 residues. Germline CDR1 and CDR2: MNHEY and SMNVEV (reference sequence). Trimming removed 6 bases at V and 2 bases at J, with 14 bases between. The CDR3: CASRDLTTAYEQYF. The CDR3 DNA sequence: TGTGCCAGCAGGGACCTGACTACGGCCTACGAGCAGTACTTC.

V gene TRBV28 combines with J gene TRBJ2-1, with a weak D call TRBD1 (5 bases). This CDR3 has 15 residues. The V gene's germline CDR1 is MDHEN and CDR2 SYDVKM. V dropped 6 bases and J dropped 0 bases, with 12 bases sitting between them. The CDR3 here is CASRHDRYSYNEQFF. The DNA for the CDR3 is TGTGCCAGCAGGCACGACAGATACTCCTACAATGAGCAGTTCTTC.

V is TRBV9 and J is TRBJ2-3, with D perhaps TRBD2 (5 bases). This CDR3 spans 14 amino acids. Germline lookup yields CDR1 SGDLS and CDR2 YYNGEE. V was trimmed by 0 bases and J by 0 bases, leaving 5 bases between them. CDR3 coding DNA: TGTGCCAGCAGCGTAGGGACTAGCACAGATACGCAGTATTTT. Its protein product is CASSVGTSTDTQYF.

The chain combines TRBV21-1 with TRBJ2-2; whether TRBD1, the table's D call, matches the DNA was not checked. TRBV21-1 is a pseudogene locus. This CDR3 region has 14 residues. CDR3 nucleotide sequence: TGTGCCAACGCCCGGGACAGGGACACCGGGGAGCTGTTTTTT. It is translated as CANARDRDTGELFF.

This chain links TRBV29-1 with TRBJ2-6, with D possibly being TRBD1 (5 bases). Germline assignment: CDR1 SQVTM and CDR2 ANQGSEA. The length of the CDR3 is 13 residues. Trimming left V 7 bases short and J 2 bases short, with 9 bases between. This CDR3 reads CSAQVTGANVLTF. The CDR3 nucleotides are TGCAGCGCACAGGTCACTGGGGCCAACGTCCTGACTTTC. The variable domain in full, with the rest retrieved from reference TRBV29-1 and TRBJ2-6, is SAVISQKPSRDICQRGTSLTIQCQVDSQVTMMFWYRQQPGQSLTLIATANQGSEATYESGFVIDKFPISRPNLTFSTLTVSNMSPEDSSIYLCSAQVTGANVLTFGAGSRLTVL.

The rearrangement uses TRBV19 and TRBJ2-7, with 8 nucleotides matching TRBD2. V shed 6 bases and J 5 bases; nucleotides not matched to a gene: 6. The germline CDR1 and CDR2 sequences are LNHDA and SQIVND (reference sequence). The CDR3 has 13 amino acids. DNA of the CDR3: TGTGCCAGTAGCGGCGGGAGGTTAAACGAGCAGTACTTC. Its translation: CASSGGRLNEQYF.

The V call is TRBV7-2, the J call TRBJ2-7, with D possibly being TRBD1 (6 bases). The CDR3 runs 13 residues. Germline assignment: CDR1 SGHTA and CDR2 FQGNSA. V dropped 5 bases and J dropped 4 bases, with 12 bases sitting between them. Written as DNA, the CDR3 is TGTGCCAGCAGCGCCCCAGGGGTTTACGAGCAGTACTTC. Its translation is CASSAPGVYEQYF.